This TCR beta chain stems from a study of blood T cell repertoires in COVID-19. The overall study: PBMCs, B-cell-depleted T cells, or T cells provided the cDNA or gDNA that made up the material.

Per the original data handling: Estimates of nucleated cell counts were drawn from the amplification of reference gene primers. Libraries were prepared by immunoSEQ multiplex PCR; TCRdb keeps only in-frame clonotypes and omits some of them. V and J calls and clone size are given by that table; D and trimming were obtained from the DNA. Among about 230,000 clones listed, more than 65% were seen once. The sample consisted of peripheral blood. This TCR was sampled from a woman older than 75 with acute or convalescent COVID-19.

DNA of the CDR3: TGTGCCAGCAGCCATCAAGCCCTGACTAGCGGAAAACACAATGAGCAGTTCTTC. This gives the protein CASSHQALTSGKHNEQFF. The chain recombines TRBV3-1 (or the pseudogene TRBV3-2) with TRBJ2-1; 9 bases match TRBD2. The germline CDR1 and CDR2 sequences are LGHDT and YNNKEL (reference sequence). The CDR3 has 18 residues. Trimming at V came to 3 bases and at J to 5 bases, leaving 14 bases not matched to a gene.